These 12 T cell receptor delta chains originate from one sample sequenced in a study of gamma-delta chains in newborns, infants, children. TCRdb processed the reads again with the CATT caller. The data contain roughly 3,400 delta-chain clones, 1% to 1.5% of them seen just once; the ten biggest clones take up roughly 22%. The sample comprised blood. These TCRs come from a child who was a newborn, infant or young child, either healthy, febrile or measles-vaccinated (not recorded which).

By sample fraction, this clone is large (0.1 to 1%). A much larger clone lies one base from this, so it may be a read error. Other DNA sequences within the sample encode an identical CDR3. The chain couples TRDV2 to TRDJ3, with 8 bases matching TRDD3. This CDR3 has 16 amino acids. Germline V gives CDR1 GEAIGNYY, CDR2 EKD. The V and J ends lost 1 base and 3 bases, in that order; junction bases with no gene match: 1. The CDR3 loop is CACDTGGYWDTRQMFF. In nucleotides, the CDR3 is TGTGCCTGTGACACAGGGGGATACTGGGACACCCGACAGATGTTTTTC.

The chain has TRDV3 and TRDJ1, with 7 bases matching TRDD3. Germline V gene lookup returns CDR1 TVYSNPD and CDR2 GDNSRS (reference sequence). V dropped 0 bases and J dropped 0; count of bases not matched to a gene: 22. The CDR3 spans 20 residues. The CDR3 region is CAFSNYLGYWGRRYTDKLIF. CDR3 DNA sequence: TGTGCCTTTAGTAACTACCTAGGGTACTGGGGTAGAAGGTACACCGATAAACTCATCTTT.

By its share, this clone is large (0.1 to 1%). Other DNA sequences in this sample translate to the same CDR3. The chain recombines TRDV2 with TRDJ3, with TRDD3 identical over 11 bases. Per the germline V gene, CDR1 is GEAIGNYY and CDR2 is EKD. The CDR3 runs 19 residues. V lost 3 bases to trimming and J lost 0 bases; unmatched junction nucleotides: 6. This chain's CDR3 is CACDWGIRRSSWDTRQMFF. CDR3 bases: TGTGCCTGTGACTGGGGGATACGCAGGAGCTCCTGGGACACCCGACAGATGTTTTTC.

The sample holds a few counts of this clone. This probably arose from a read error, given a far larger clone one base away. This chain links TRDV2 with TRDJ1, with a weak D call TRDD3 (6 bases). CDR1 is GEAIGNYY, CDR2 EKD, per germline. This CDR3 contains 19 residues. Deletions cut 0 bases from V and 2 bases from J, with 24 bases between. The CDR3 is CACDTVRYRGTSETDKLIF. The CDR3, as DNA: TGTGCCTGTGACACCGTTCGGTACAGGGGGACCTCCGAGACCGATAAACTCATCTTT.

This clone was seen a handful of times. A much larger clone lies a single base off, so this may be a read error. The chain has TRDV3 and TRDJ1, with D perhaps matching TRDD3 (5 bases). This CDR3 region has 11 residues. The germline V gene has CDR1 TVYSNPD and CDR2 GDNSRS (reference sequence). With 2 bases removed from V and 5 bases from J, the gap between germline ends came to 9 bases. CDR3 sequence (DNA): TGTGCCTTTGTACTGGTGGATAAACTCATCTTT. This translates into CAFVLVDKLIF.

As to this clone: The protein that TCRdb holds for this DNA derives from a much larger clone and differs from the translated DNA at residue 5, which likely indicates a read error; the protein shown here is translated from the DNA. The rearrangement links TRDV2 to TRDJ1; 8 bases are a match to TRDD3. There are 13 residues in the CDR3. Germline V gene sequence: CDR1 GEAIGNYY, CDR2 EKD. After removal of 3 bases from V and 2 bases from J, the junction contained 1 base not matched to a gene. The CDR3 reads CACDHWGTDKLIF. DNA of the CDR3: TGTGCCTGTGACCACTGGGGGACCGATAAACTCATCTTT.

The table lists this clone with a few counts. A read error likely explains this, since a far larger clone differs by one base. The same CDR3 also results from other DNA sequences found in this sample. The chain recombines TRDV2 with TRDJ3; a weak D match, TRDD3 (5 bases). From germline, CDR1 is GEAIGNYY and CDR2 EKD. The CDR3 covers 16 residues. V was shortened by 7 bases and J by 3 bases, with 15 bases between the two germline ends. CDR3 loop: CACDGGGYWDTRQMFF. In DNA, the CDR3 is TGTGCCTGCGACGGCGGAGGATACTGGGACACCCGACAGATGTTTTTC.

This clone was counted ten times or more. A read error may be the cause here, since a much bigger clone is one base away. This sample includes further DNA sequences coding for the same CDR3. The genes are TRAV29/DV5 and TRDJ3, with 11 nucleotides matching TRDD3. The CDR3 is 15 amino acids. Germline V CDR1 and CDR2: NSMFDY, ISSIKDK. For the CDR3, the DNA is TGTGCCGCTACTGGGGGATACTGGGACACCCGACAGATGTTTTTC. Translation: CAATGGYWDTRQMFF.

A few counts support this clone. This likely stems from a read error, as it lies one base from a far larger clone. Other DNA sequences from this sample encode an identical CDR3 as well. The chain uses TRDV2 and TRDJ3, with TRDD3 identical over 8 bases. V lost 3 bases to trimming and J lost 1 base; unmatched junction nucleotides: 19. Germline lookup yields CDR1 GEAIGNYY and CDR2 EKD. The CDR3 totals 22 residues. The CDR3 DNA sequence: TGTGCCTGTGACTCCGCACGCACTGGGGGCACCAAACCATCCTGGGACACCCGACAGATGTTTTTC. Translating gives CACDSARTGGTKPSWDTRQMFF.

Of note for this clone: A far larger clone is one base from this, pointing to a likely read error. At the DNA level, this CDR3 is encoded by other sequences in the same sample as well. The chain links TRDV2 to TRDJ2, with D possibly matching TRDD3 (6 bases). This CDR3 has 18 residues. The germline V gene has CDR1 GEAIGNYY and CDR2 EKD. V was pared by 7 bases and J by 4 bases, with 27 bases between. The CDR3 sequence is CACDPGGDPFSRTAQLFF. For the CDR3, the DNA is TGTGCCTGCGACCCGGGTGGGGATCCATTCTCCCGGACAGCACAACTCTTCTTT.

This clone has only a few counts. TCRdb's entry gives the protein of a much larger clone, which mismatches this DNA's translation at residue 10, likely from a read error; the protein reported here is translated from the DNA. The chain joins TRDV2 to TRDJ2; D is possibly TRDD3 (5 bases). From germline, CDR1 is GEAIGNYY and CDR2 EKD. This CDR3 region has 14 residues. CDR3 amino acids: CACDSGTLTTQLFF. The CDR3 bases are TGTGCCTGTGACTCGGGGACCCTGACAACACAACTCTTCTTT.

In the case of this clone: A single base is all that separates this from a far larger clone, so a read error is likely. Other DNA sequences within the sample encode an identical CDR3. This chain links TRDV2 with TRDJ2, with D possibly TRDD3 on 5 matching bases. The CDR3 loop spans 14 amino acids. The germline V gene has CDR1 GEAIGNYY and CDR2 EKD. This CDR3 is CACDSGTLTAQLFF. The CDR3 nucleotides are TGTGCCTGTGACTCGGGGACCCTGACGGCACAACTCTTCTTT.